The 30 T cell receptor beta chains presented below share a single source sample, sequenced in a study of T cell responses to AZD1222 COVID-19 vaccine. TCRdb keeps only in-frame clones here, not all; method: immunoSEQ multiplex PCR. The sample lists around 160,000 clones, 88% occurring once. The material was peripheral blood, obtained on day 0 of AZD1222 vaccination. These TCRs come from an adult in good health.

V and J are TRBV7-2 and TRBJ1-2; D ambiguous. CDR1 and CDR2 from the germline V gene are SGHTA and FQGNSA. Trimming took off 2 bases at V and 7 bases at J, with 11 bases between the two ends. This CDR3 has 13 amino acids. This CDR3 reads CASSLSGVSGYTF. Here the CDR3 DNA reads TGTGCCAGCAGCTTAAGCGGAGTGTCTGGCTACACCTTC.

This clone was counted a few times. The CDR3 protein is CASSLGSGLGQPQHF. CDR3 sequence (DNA): TGCGCCAGCAGCTTAGGGTCGGGGTTGGGACAGCCCCAGCATTTT. The rearrangement links TRBV5-1 to TRBJ1-5; D ambiguous. Germline CDR1 SGHRS, CDR2 YFSETQ. Trimming cost V 2 bases and J 7 bases, with 16 bases left between them. This CDR3 spans 15 amino acids.

This clone occurred once. The J gene is TRBJ1-6, the V gene TRBV18; TRBD1 matches at 10 bases. Germline V gene sequence: CDR1 KGHSH, CDR2 LQKENI. V was pared by 6 bases and J by 0 bases, with 17 bases of the junction left unmatched. This CDR3 has 21 residues. The CDR3 region has the DNA TGTGCCAGCTCGTCTAAATACTGGACAGGGGGTGCAAGCTCCTATAATTCACCCCTCCACTTT. It encodes CASSSKYWTGGASSYNSPLHF. Variable domain in full (rest from reference TRBV18 and TRBJ1-6): NAGVMQNPRHLVRRRGQEARLRCSPMKGHSHVYWYRQLPEEGLKFMVYLQKENIIDESGMPKERFSAEFPKEGPSILRIQQVVRGDSAAYFCASSSKYWTGGASSYNSPLHFGNGTRLTVT.

The chain couples TRBV20-1 to TRBJ1-1, with D possibly matching TRBD1 (6 bases). Per the germline V gene, CDR1 is DFQATT and CDR2 is SNEGSKA (reference sequence). This CDR3 contains 11 residues. Trimming took off 7 bases at V and 8 bases at J, with 14 bases between the two ends. The CDR3 region has the DNA TGCAGTGGCACTTTCCAGGGGGAAGCTTTCTTT. This gives the protein CSGTFQGEAFF.

The V and J genes are TRBV5-1 and TRBJ2-3; possible D gene TRBD1, 6 bases. Trimming shortened V by 2 bases and J by 2 bases, and 9 bases separated the two germline ends. CDR1 is SGHRS, CDR2 YFSETQ, per germline. The length of the CDR3 is 14 residues. The CDR3 reads CASSFAGDTDTQYF. CDR3 coding DNA: TGCGCCAGCAGCTTTGCAGGGGACACAGATACGCAGTATTTT.

CDR3: CASSQEGLQTYEQYF. DNA of the CDR3: TGCGCCAGCAGCCAAGAGGGACTGCAGACCTACGAGCAGTACTTC. The chain employs TRBV4-3 and TRBJ2-7; weak D call: TRBD2 (6 bases). Germline V gives CDR1 LGHNA, CDR2 YSLEER. The V end lost 0 bases, the J end lost 2 bases, and 11 bases lay between the germline ends. CDR3 length equals 15 residues.

The chain employs TRBV27 and TRBJ1-6; 10 positions agree with TRBD1. The V and J ends lost 3 bases and 9 bases, in that order; junction bases with no gene match: 8. The CDR3 sequence is 16 residues long. Germline V gene lookup returns CDR1 MNHEY and CDR2 SMNVEV (reference sequence). CDR3 protein: CASSLVSGTGASPLHF. DNA of the CDR3: TGTGCCAGCAGTTTGGTCTCCGGGACAGGGGCTTCACCCCTCCACTTT.

This chain connects TRBV5-5 to TRBJ1-3, with 8 bases lining up with TRBD1. The length of the CDR3 is 15 residues. CDR1 SGHKS and CDR2 YYEKEE come from the germline V gene (reference sequence). Germline trimming cut 2 bases from V and 0 bases from J; bases unmatched to any gene: 1. CDR3 region: CASSFTGGSGNTIYF. CDR3 sequence (DNA): TGTGCCAGCAGCTTCACAGGGGGCTCTGGAAACACCATATATTTT.

The chain employs TRBV2 and TRBJ1-5; D might be TRBD1 (6 bases). Trimming cost V 1 base and J 4 bases, with 11 bases left between them. This CDR3 has 15 amino acids. Germline values: CDR1 SNHLY, CDR2 FYNNEI. The CDR3 protein is CASSEVDRLNQPQHF. The DNA for the CDR3 is TGTGCCAGCAGTGAAGTGGACAGACTAAATCAGCCCCAGCATTTT.

V and J are TRBV7-2 and TRBJ1-2; TRBD1 matches at 7 bases. The CDR3 has 14 amino acids. Germline lookup yields CDR1 SGHTA and CDR2 FQGNSA. V was clipped by 3 bases and J by 4 bases; unmatched bases: 5. CDR3 DNA: TGTGCCAGCAGCTTGCCAGGGGGAGTCTATGGCTACACCTTC. As protein: CASSLPGGVYGYTF.

This chain joins TRBV28 and TRBJ1-1; TRBD1 agrees at 8 bases. J gave up 5 bases and V 5 bases, and 10 bases lay outside the gene matches. Germline-derived CDR1 and CDR2 are MDHEN and SYDVKM. The CDR3 length is 15 residues. DNA of the CDR3: TGTGCCAGCAGTCCCCGGACAGGGTGGGGGACTGAAGCTTTCTTT. Translation: CASSPRTGWGTEAFF.

This chain connects TRBV6-5 to TRBJ1-2; D gene ambiguous. The germline V gene encodes CDR1 MNHEY and CDR2 SVGAGI. V gave up 4 bases and J gave up 8 bases, with 11 bases separating them. The CDR3 sequence is 12 residues long. CDR3 sequence (DNA): TGTGCCAGCAGTTCGCGGGTTGAGGGCTACACCTTC. Its translation is CASSSRVEGYTF.

V and J are TRBV18 and TRBJ1-6; 9 positions agree with TRBD1. Germline V gives CDR1 KGHSH, CDR2 LQKENI. Trimming cost V 3 bases and J 11 bases; bases outside gene matches: 11. This CDR3 is built from 16 residues. The CDR3 DNA reads as TGTGCCAGCTCACCGATTACGGACAGGGGAGGTGCACCCCTCCACTTT. Amino acid sequence: CASSPITDRGGAPLHF.

The V call is TRBV30, the J call TRBJ2-3, with TRBD2 matching over 13 bases. CDR3 length: 15 residues. The V and J ends lost 5 bases and 4 bases, in that order; junction bases with no gene match: 6. Germline CDR1 GTSNPN, CDR2 SVGIG (reference sequence). CDR3 residues: CAWSVGLAGADTQYF. The DNA for the CDR3 is TGTGCCTGGTCCGTAGGACTAGCGGGAGCAGATACGCAGTATTTT.

This sequence joins TRBV28 and TRBJ2-1; 10 bases are shared with TRBD2. The CDR3 has 16 amino acids. Trimming cost V 5 bases and J 6 bases; bases outside gene matches: 10. Germline lookup yields CDR1 MDHEN and CDR2 SYDVKM. This CDR3 is CASSPPGAGGVNEQFF. DNA of the CDR3: TGTGCCAGCAGTCCCCCGGGAGCGGGAGGGGTCAATGAGCAGTTCTTC.

The genes are TRBV19 and TRBJ1-5; D remains unclear. V lost 3 bases, J lost 3 bases, and 9 bases lay in between. Germline V gene sequence: CDR1 LNHDA, CDR2 SQIVND (reference sequence). There are 14 residues in the CDR3. CDR3 protein: CASSIEPYNQPQHF. The DNA for the CDR3 is TGTGCCAGTAGTATTGAGCCTTACAATCAGCCCCAGCATTTT.

This clone was detected only once. The chain combines TRBV19 with TRBJ2-3; D might be TRBD2 (6 bases). This CDR3 is built from 14 residues. Looked up from germline, CDR1 is LNHDA and CDR2 is SQIVND (reference sequence). The V end was cut by 6 bases, the J end by 2 bases, with 12 bases between. As DNA, the CDR3 is TGTGCCAGTAGGAAGGAGGGTTCCACAGATACGCAGTATTTT. This sequence encodes CASRKEGSTDTQYF. Using reference TRBV19 and TRBJ2-3 for the parts outside the CDR3, the full variable domain is DGGITQSPKYLFRKEGQNVTLSCEQNLNHDAMYWYRQDPGQGLRLIYYSQIVNDFQKGDIAEGYSVSREKKESFPLTVTSAQKNPTAFYLCASRKEGSTDTQYFGPGTRLTVL.

The gene calls are TRBV6-5 and TRBJ2-7, with 8 bases matching TRBD1. Germline trimming cut 5 bases from V and 3 bases from J; bases unmatched to any gene: 6. The CDR3 is 14 residues long. Looked up from germline, CDR1 is MNHEY and CDR2 is SVGAGI. CDR3 protein: CASSTQGARYEQYF. CDR3 DNA sequence: TGTGCCAGCAGTACCCAGGGGGCGCGCTACGAGCAGTACTTC.

This chain links TRBV19 with TRBJ1-5; 7 bases match TRBD1. CDR3 size: 16 residues. The J segment lost 6 bases and the V segment lost 0 bases, leaving 8 bases of the junction unmatched. Per germline, CDR1 LNHDA and CDR2 SQIVND (reference sequence). The CDR3 is CASSIDTGQSGQPQHF. In nucleotides, the CDR3 is TGTGCCAGTAGTATAGATACGGGACAGTCTGGTCAGCCCCAGCATTTT.

The chain uses TRBV9 and TRBJ1-1; D is uncertain. Trimming cost V 0 bases and J 0 bases, with 18 bases left between them. In germline, CDR1 is SGDLS, CDR2 YYNGEE. The CDR3 has 18 residues. DNA for the CDR3: TGTGCCAGCAGCGTAGATCCGGGCTCTGCAAATGTGAACACTGAAGCTTTCTTT. Protein: CASSVDPGSANVNTEAFF.

CDR3 coding DNA: TGCAGTGCTAGTAGTTTGTCTAGCGGGGATGGGTATGAGCAGTTCTTC. It yields the protein CSASSLSSGDGYEQFF. J is TRBJ2-1 and V is TRBV20-1; 9 bases map to TRBD2. CDR3 length: 16 amino acids. Unmatched junction bases numbered 14, after V lost 3 bases and J lost 8 bases. CDR1 is DFQATT, CDR2 SNEGSKA, per germline (reference sequence).

This clone was detected once. The chain recombines TRBV7-2 with TRBJ1-6; D unresolved. Germline assignment: CDR1 SGHTA and CDR2 FQGNSA. V dropped 3 bases and J dropped 5 bases, with 5 bases sitting between them. This CDR3 comprises 13 residues. The DNA of the CDR3 is TGTGCCAGCAGCTTCCTGGATAATTCACCCCTCCACTTT. The encoded protein is CASSFLDNSPLHF.

Only one count was recorded for this clone. J is TRBJ2-2 and V is TRBV2; tentatively, D is TRBD1 (5 bases). V shed 3 bases and J shed 0 bases, with 17 bases lying between them. Germline V CDR1 and CDR2: SNHLY, FYNNEI. The length of the CDR3 is 18 residues. This CDR3 is CASSDAPVWGANTGELFF. In nucleotides, the CDR3 is TGTGCCAGCAGTGATGCGCCGGTGTGGGGCGCGAACACCGGGGAGCTGTTTTTT.

The chain links TRBV29-1 to TRBJ2-3; 10 nucleotides line up with TRBD2. CDR3 length equals 13 residues. The V gene end was trimmed by 5 bases and the J gene end by 4 bases; junction bases not matched to a gene: 3. CDR1 SQVTM and CDR2 ANQGSEA come from the germline V gene. CDR3 in DNA: TGCAGCGTTTCCGGGACTAGCGCAGATACGCAGTATTTT. Encoded protein: CSVSGTSADTQYF.

This chain joins TRBV19 and TRBJ1-5, with 7 bases identical to TRBD1. Germline assignment: CDR1 LNHDA and CDR2 SQIVND (reference sequence). After removal of 5 bases from V and 8 bases from J, the junction contained 15 bases not matched to a gene. This CDR3 region has 16 residues. CDR3: CASSSNPRPRGEPQHF. CDR3 nucleotide sequence: TGTGCCAGTAGTTCAAATCCCCGGCCCAGGGGGGAGCCCCAGCATTTT.

CDR3 in amino acids: CASSRTGEWNTEAFF. CDR3 DNA: TGTGCCAGCAGTCGGACAGGGGAGTGGAACACTGAAGCTTTCTTT. The chain has TRBV6-5 and TRBJ1-1; 9 bases match TRBD1. Germline CDR1 reads MNHEY; CDR2 reads SVGAGI. CDR3 size: 15 residues. V dropped 5 bases and J dropped 1; count of bases not matched to a gene: 5.

The rearrangement joins TRBV28 to TRBJ2-1, with 13 bases lining up with TRBD2. CDR3 length: 19 amino acids. The ends lost 8 bases at V and 2 bases at J; junction bases unmatched: 15. Germline values: CDR1 MDHEN, CDR2 SYDVKM. The CDR3, as DNA: TGTGCCAGCTGGGGACCGGGACTAGCGGGGAAGGGGGCCTACAATGAGCAGTTCTTC. Translating it yields CASWGPGLAGKGAYNEQFF.

This chain joins TRBV29-1 and TRBJ1-2; unclear D gene. The CDR3 is 12 residues long. V lost 8 bases to trimming and J lost 3 bases, with 13 bases between them. Germline V CDR1 and CDR2: SQVTM, ANQGSEA. CDR3 nucleotides: TGCAGCATTCGGACGCGTCACTATGGCTACACCTTC. Protein product: CSIRTRHYGYTF.

V is TRBV28 and J is TRBJ1-1; 10 bases align to TRBD1. Trimming removed 5 bases from V and 1 base from J; junction bases left unmatched: 4. Germline CDR1 and CDR2: MDHEN and SYDVKM. This CDR3 is built from 15 residues. The CDR3 protein is CASSPGDRGNTEAFF. CDR3 nucleotides: TGTGCCAGCAGTCCAGGGGACAGGGGGAACACTGAAGCTTTCTTT.

The gene calls are TRBV14 and TRBJ2-2; D is perhaps TRBD1 (6 bases). CDR1 is SGHDN, CDR2 FVKESK, per germline. The germline V and J ends were trimmed by 5 bases and 4 bases, with 8 bases remaining between them. The CDR3 runs to 13 residues. Written as DNA, the CDR3 is TGTGCCAGCAGCAAACAGGGCACCGGGGAGCTGTTTTTT. This codes for CASSKQGTGELFF.